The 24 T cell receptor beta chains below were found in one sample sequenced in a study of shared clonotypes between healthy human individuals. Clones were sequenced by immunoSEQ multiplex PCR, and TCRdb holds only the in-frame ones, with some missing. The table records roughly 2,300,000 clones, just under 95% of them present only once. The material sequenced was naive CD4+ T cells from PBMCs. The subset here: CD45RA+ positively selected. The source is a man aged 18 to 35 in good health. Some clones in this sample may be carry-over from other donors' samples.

The CDR3 nucleotides read TGCAGCGTCCGCCCCGCATCACGCACAGATACGCAGTATTTT. Protein product: CSVRPASRTDTQYF. This chain joins TRBV29-1 and TRBJ2-3; D is uncertain. This CDR3 contains 14 residues. Between the trimmed V and J ends, which lost 6 bases and 1 base, there was a span of 14 bases. Germline values: CDR1 SQVTM, CDR2 ANQGSEA.

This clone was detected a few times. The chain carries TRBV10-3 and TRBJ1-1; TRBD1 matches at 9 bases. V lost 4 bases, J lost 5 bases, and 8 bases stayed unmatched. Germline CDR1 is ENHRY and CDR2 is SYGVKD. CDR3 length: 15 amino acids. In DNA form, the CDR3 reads TGTGCCATCAGTGCTACGGACAGGGGTGAGACTGAAGCTTTCTTT. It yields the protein CAISATDRGETEAFF.

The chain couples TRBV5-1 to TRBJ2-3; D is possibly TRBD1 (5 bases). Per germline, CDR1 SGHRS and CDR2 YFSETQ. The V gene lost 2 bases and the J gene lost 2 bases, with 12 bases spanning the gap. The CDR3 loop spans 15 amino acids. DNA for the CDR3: TGCGCCAGCAGCTTTTCAGGGCCCCCCACAGATACGCAGTATTTT. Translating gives CASSFSGPPTDTQYF.

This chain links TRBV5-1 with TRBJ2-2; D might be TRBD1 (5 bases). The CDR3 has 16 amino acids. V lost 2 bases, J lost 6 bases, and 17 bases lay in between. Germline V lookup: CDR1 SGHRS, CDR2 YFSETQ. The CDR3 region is CASSLTGRAGAGELFF. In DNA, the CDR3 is TGCGCCAGCAGCTTAACAGGAAGGGCTGGGGCCGGGGAGCTGTTTTTT. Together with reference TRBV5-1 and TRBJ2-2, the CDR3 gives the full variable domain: KAGVTQTPRYLIKTRGQQVTLSCSPISGHRSVSWYQQTPGQGLQFLFEYFSETQRNKGNFPGRFSGRQFSNSRSEMNVSTLELGDSALYLCASSLTGRAGAGELFFGEGSRLTVL.

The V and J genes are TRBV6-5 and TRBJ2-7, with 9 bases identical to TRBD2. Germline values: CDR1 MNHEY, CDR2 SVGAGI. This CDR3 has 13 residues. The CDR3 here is CASSYIAGAPIEV. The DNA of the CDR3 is TGTGCCAGCAGTTACATAGCGGGAGCCCCTATCGAAGTC.

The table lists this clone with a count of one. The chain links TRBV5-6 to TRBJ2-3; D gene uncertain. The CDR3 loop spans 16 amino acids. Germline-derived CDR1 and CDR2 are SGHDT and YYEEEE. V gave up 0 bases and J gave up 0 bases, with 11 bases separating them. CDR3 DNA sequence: TGTGCCAGCAGCTTGGCCTGGTCACCCAGCACAGATACGCAGTATTTT. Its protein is CASSLAWSPSTDTQYF.

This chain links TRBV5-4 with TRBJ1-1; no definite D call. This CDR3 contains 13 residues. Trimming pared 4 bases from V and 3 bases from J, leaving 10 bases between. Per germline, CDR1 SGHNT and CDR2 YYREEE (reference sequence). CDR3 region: CASSRAPDTEAFF. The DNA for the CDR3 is TGTGCCAGCAGCCGGGCCCCGGACACTGAAGCTTTCTTT. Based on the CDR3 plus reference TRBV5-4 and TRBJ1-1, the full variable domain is ETGVTQSPTHLIKTRGQQVTLRCSSQSGHNTVSWYQQALGQGPQFIFQYYREEENGRGNFPPRFSGLQFPNYSSELNVNALELDDSALYLCASSRAPDTEAFFGQGTRLTVV.

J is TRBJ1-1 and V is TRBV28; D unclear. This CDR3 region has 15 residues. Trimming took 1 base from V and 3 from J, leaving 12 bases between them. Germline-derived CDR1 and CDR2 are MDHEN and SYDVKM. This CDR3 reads CASSLYGIRDTEAFF. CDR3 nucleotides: TGTGCCAGCAGTTTATACGGAATTAGGGACACTGAAGCTTTCTTT.

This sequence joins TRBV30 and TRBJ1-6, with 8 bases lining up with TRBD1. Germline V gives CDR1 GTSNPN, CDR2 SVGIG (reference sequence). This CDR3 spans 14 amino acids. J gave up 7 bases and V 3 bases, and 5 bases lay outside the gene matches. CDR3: CAWRKDRENSPLHF. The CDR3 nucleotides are TGTGCCTGGAGAAAGGACAGGGAAAATTCACCCCTCCACTTT.

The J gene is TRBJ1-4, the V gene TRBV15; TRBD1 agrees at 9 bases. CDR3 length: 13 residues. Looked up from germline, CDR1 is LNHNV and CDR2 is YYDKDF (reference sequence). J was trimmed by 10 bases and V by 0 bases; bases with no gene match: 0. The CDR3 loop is CATSREDRGKLFF. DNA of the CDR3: TGTGCCACCAGCAGAGAGGACAGGGGAAAACTGTTTTTT.

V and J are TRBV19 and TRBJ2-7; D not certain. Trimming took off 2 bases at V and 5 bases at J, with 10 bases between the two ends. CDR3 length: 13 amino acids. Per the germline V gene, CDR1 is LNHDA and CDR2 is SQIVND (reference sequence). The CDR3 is CASSINREHEQYF. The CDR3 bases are TGTGCCAGTAGTATAAATAGGGAACACGAGCAGTACTTC.

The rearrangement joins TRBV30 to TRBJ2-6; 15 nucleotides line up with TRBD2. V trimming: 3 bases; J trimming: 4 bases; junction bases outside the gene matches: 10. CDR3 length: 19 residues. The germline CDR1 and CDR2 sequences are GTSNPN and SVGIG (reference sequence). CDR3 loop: CAWRLRTSGRATGANVLTF. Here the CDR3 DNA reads TGTGCCTGGAGACTACGGACTAGCGGGAGGGCCACGGGGGCCAACGTCCTGACTTTC.

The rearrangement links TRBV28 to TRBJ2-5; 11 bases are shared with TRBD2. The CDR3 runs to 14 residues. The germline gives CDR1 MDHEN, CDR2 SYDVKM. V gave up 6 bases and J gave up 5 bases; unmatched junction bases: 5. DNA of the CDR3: TGTGCCAGCAGGCTAGCGGGAGGTGGGGAGACCCAGTACTTC. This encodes CASRLAGGGETQYF.

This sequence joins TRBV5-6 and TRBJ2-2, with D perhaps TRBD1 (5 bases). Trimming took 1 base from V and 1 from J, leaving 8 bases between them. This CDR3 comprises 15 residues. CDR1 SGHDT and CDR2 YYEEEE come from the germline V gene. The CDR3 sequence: CASSLQGLNTGELFF. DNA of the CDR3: TGTGCCAGCAGCTTGCAGGGATTGAACACCGGGGAGCTGTTTTTT. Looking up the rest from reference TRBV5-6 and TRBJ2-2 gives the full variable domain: DAGVTQSPTHLIKTRGQQVTLRCSPKSGHDTVSWYQQALGQGPQFIFQYYEEEERQRGNFPDRFSGHQFPNYSSELNVNALLLGDSALYLCASSLQGLNTGELFFGEGSRLTVL.

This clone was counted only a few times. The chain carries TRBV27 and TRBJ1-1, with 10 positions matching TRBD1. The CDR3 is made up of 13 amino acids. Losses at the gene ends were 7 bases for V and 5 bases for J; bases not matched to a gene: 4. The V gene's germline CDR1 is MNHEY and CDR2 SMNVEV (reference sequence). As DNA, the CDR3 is TGTGCCAGCATTGGACAGGGGGGGACTGAAGCTTTCTTT. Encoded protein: CASIGQGGTEAFF.

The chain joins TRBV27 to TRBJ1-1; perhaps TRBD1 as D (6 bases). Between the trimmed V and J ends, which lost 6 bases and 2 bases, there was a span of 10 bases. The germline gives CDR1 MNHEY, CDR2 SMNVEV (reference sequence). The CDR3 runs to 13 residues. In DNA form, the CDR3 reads TGTGCCAGCAGCACACAGGGTAACACTGAAGCTTTCTTT. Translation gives CASSTQGNTEAFF.

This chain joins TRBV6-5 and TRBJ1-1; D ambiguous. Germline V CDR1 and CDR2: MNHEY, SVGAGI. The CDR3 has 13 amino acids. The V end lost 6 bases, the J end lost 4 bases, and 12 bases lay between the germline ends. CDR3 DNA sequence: TGTGCCAGCAGCCCCTTACAAATCACTGAAGCTTTCTTT. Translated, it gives CASSPLQITEAFF.

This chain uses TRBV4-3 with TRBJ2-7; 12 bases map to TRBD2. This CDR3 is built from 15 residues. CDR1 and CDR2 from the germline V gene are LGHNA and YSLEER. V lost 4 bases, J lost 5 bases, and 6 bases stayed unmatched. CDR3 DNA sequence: TGCGCCAGCAGCCTGACTAGCGGGAGAACCGACGAGCAGTACTTC. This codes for CASSLTSGRTDEQYF.

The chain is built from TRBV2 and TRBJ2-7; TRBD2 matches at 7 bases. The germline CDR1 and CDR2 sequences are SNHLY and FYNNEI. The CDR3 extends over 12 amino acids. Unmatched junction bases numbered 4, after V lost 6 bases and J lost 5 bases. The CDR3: CASRAGAHEQYF. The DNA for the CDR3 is TGTGCCAGCAGGGCGGGAGCCCACGAGCAGTACTTC.

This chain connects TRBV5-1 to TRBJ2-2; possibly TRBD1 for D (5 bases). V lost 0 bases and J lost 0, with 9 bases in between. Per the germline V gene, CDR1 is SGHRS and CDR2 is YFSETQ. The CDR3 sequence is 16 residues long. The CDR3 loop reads CASSLGVGPNTGELFF. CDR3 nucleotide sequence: TGCGCCAGCAGCTTGGGGGTGGGGCCGAACACCGGGGAGCTGTTTTTT.

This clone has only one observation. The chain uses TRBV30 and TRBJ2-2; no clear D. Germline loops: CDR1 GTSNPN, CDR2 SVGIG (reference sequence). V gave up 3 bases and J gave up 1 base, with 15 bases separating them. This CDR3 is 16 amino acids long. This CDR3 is CAWSALKRLNTGELFF. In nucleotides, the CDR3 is TGTGCCTGGAGCGCGTTAAAGCGTTTGAACACCGGGGAGCTGTTTTTT.

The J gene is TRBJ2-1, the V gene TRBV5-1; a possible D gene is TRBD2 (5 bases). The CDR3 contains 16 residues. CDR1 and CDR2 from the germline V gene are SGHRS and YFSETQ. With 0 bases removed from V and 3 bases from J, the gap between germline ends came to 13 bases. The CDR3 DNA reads TGCGCCAGCAGCTTGGGTAGTAGCGCCTACTACAATGAGCAGTTCTTC. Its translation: CASSLGSSAYYNEQFF.

This CDR3 is CASRADGAGELFF. The CDR3 bases are TGTGCCAGCAGAGCAGACGGGGCCGGGGAGCTGTTTTTT. The rearrangement uses TRBV6-6 and TRBJ2-2, with a tentative D call TRBD2 (5 bases). In germline, CDR1 is MNHNY, CDR2 SVGAGI (reference sequence). V was pared by 6 bases and J by 6 bases, with 11 bases between. The CDR3 runs 13 residues.

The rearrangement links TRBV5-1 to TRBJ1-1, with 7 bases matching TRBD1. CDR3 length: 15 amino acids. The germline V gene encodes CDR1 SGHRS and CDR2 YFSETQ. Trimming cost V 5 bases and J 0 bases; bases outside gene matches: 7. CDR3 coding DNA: TGCGCCAGCAGAAAGGGGGCAGAGATGAACACTGAAGCTTTCTTT. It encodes CASRKGAEMNTEAFF.